The present TCR beta chain was sequenced within a study of T cells in women clearing cervical HPV infection. On the study more broadly: Only a few women had HLA typing results available.

TCRdb's table, derived via immunoSEQ multiplex PCR, lists solely in-frame clones and lacks some. Here the sample table reports approximately 35,000 clones. The V gene lost 4 bases and the J gene lost 7 bases, with 11 bases spanning the gap. The germline CDR1 and CDR2 sequences are ENHRY and SYGVKD. The CDR3 consists of 14 residues. A word on this clone: What it recognizes is unknown. The CDR3 goes on 3 residues after the read ends, and that part is filled in from the germline J gene.

Broader study findings: CIN3+ cases had significantly higher TCR repertoire richness than controls, but evenness did not differ. Cases carried less TRBV6-7 than controls: around 0.11% versus 0.15%.

The TCR was taken from a woman between 18 and 70 years old with a cervical HPV16 infection that either progressed to CIN3+ or cleared (not recorded which). Sequenced: blood buffy coat. This chain uses TRBV10-3 with TRBJ1-6; D is perhaps TRBD1 (6 bases). The CDR3 reads CAISGRDTNSPLHF. CDR3 DNA, as far as it was read: TGTGCCATCAGTGGCCGGGACACCAATTCACCC.